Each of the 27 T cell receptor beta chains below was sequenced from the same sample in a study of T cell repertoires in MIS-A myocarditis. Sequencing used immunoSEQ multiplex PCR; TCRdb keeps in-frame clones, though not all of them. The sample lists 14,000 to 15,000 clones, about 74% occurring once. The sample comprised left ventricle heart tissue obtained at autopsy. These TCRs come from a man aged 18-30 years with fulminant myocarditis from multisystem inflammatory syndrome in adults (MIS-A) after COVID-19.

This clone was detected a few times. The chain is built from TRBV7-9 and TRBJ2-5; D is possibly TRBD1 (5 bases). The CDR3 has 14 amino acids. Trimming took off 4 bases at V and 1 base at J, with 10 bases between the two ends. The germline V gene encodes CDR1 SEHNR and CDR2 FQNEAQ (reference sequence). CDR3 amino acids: CASSSRQIQETQYF. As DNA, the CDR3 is TGTGCCAGCAGCTCACGACAGATCCAAGAGACCCAGTACTTC.

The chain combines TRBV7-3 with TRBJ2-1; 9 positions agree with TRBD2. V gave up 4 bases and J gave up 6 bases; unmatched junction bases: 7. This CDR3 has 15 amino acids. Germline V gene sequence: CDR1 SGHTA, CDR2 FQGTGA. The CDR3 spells CASSSNSGSPNEQFF. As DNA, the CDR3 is TGTGCCAGCAGCTCGAATAGCGGGAGTCCCAATGAGCAGTTCTTC.

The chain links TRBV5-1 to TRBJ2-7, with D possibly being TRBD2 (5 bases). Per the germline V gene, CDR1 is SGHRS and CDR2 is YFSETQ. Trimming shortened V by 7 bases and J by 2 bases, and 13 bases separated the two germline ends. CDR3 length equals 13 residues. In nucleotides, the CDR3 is TGCGCCAGCGGCACAGCGGAGGCCTACGAGCAGTACTTC. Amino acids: CASGTAEAYEQYF.

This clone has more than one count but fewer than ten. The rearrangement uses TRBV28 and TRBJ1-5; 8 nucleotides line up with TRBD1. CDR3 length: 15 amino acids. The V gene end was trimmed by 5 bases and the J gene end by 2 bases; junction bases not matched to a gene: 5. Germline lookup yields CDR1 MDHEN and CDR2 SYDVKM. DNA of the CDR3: TGTGCCAGCAGTCCAGCGGGACAGGGCAATCAGCCCCAGCATTTT. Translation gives CASSPAGQGNQPQHF.

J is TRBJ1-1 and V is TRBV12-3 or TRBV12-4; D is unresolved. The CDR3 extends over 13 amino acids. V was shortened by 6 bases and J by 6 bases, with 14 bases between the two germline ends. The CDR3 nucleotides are TGTGCCAGCAGGGGCCGGAGGCGTCCTGAAGCTTTCTTT. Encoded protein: CASRGRRRPEAFF.

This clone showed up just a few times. CDR3 region: CASSLAGVAYEQYF. The CDR3 DNA sequence: TGTGCCAGCAGCTTAGCGGGAGTAGCCTACGAGCAGTACTTC. The chain couples TRBV7-9 to TRBJ2-7; maybe TRBD2 (5 bases). The V gene lost 0 bases and the J gene lost 2 bases, with 8 bases spanning the gap. The CDR3 is made up of 14 amino acids. CDR1 is SEHNR, CDR2 FQNEAQ, per germline (reference sequence).

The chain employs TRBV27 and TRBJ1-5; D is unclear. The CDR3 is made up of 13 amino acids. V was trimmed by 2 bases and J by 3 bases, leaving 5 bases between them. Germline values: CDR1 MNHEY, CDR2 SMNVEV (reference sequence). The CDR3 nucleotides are TGTGCCAGCAGTTTAGTATCCAATCAGCCCCAGCATTTT. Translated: CASSLVSNQPQHF.

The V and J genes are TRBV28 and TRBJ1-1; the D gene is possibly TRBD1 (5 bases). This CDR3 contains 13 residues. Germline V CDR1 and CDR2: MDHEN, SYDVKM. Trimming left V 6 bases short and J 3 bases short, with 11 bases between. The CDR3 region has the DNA TGTGCCAGCAGCAATGTCAGGGACACTGAAGCTTTCTTT. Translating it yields CASSNVRDTEAFF.

The CDR3 loop reads CASSDPRAGGDQPQHF. CDR3 sequence (DNA): TGTGCCAGCAGTGACCCCCGGGCTGGGGGCGATCAGCCCCAGCATTTT. The rearrangement links TRBV2 to TRBJ1-5; D may be TRBD1 (6 bases). CDR1 SNHLY and CDR2 FYNNEI come from the germline V gene. V was pared by 3 bases and J by 5 bases, with 17 bases between. The CDR3 extends over 16 amino acids.

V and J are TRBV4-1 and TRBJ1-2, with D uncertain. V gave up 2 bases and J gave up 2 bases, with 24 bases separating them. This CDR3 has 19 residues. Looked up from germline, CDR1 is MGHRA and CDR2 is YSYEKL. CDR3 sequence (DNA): TGCGCCAGCAGCCAAAAGACGGATTCTCCTCTTCTCTTCAACTATGGCTACACCTTC. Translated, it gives CASSQKTDSPLLFNYGYTF.

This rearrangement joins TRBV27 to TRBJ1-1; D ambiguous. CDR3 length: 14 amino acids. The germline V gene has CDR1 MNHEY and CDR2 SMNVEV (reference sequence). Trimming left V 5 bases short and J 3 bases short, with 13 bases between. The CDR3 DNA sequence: TGTGCCAGCAGTCCACAGCTATACTACACTGAAGCTTTCTTT. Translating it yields CASSPQLYYTEAFF.

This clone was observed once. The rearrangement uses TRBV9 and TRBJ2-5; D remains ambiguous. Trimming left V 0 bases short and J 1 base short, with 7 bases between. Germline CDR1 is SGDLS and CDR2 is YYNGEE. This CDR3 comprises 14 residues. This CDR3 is CASSVATTQETQYF. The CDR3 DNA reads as TGTGCCAGCAGCGTAGCTACAACCCAAGAGACCCAGTACTTC. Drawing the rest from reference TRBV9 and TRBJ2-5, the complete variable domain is DSGVTQTPKHLITATGQRVTLRCSPRSGDLSVYWYQQSLDQGLQFLIQYYNGEERAKGNILERFSAQQFPDLHSELNLSSLELGDSALYFCASSVATTQETQYFGPGTRLLVL.

This chain's CDR3 is CASRRPLGNYGYTF. DNA of the CDR3: TGTGCCAGCAGACGCCCGCTCGGGAACTATGGCTACACCTTC. The chain recombines TRBV28 with TRBJ1-2; D not resolved. Germline assignment: CDR1 MDHEN and CDR2 SYDVKM. This CDR3 has 14 amino acids. Trimming removed 6 bases from V and 2 bases from J, with 13 bases in between.

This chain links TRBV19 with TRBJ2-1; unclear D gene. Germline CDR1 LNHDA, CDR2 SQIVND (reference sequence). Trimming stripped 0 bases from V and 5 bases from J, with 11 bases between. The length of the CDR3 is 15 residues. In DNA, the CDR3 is TGTGCCAGTAGTATAGATTCGAAGGCCAACAATGAGCAGTTCTTC. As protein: CASSIDSKANNEQFF.

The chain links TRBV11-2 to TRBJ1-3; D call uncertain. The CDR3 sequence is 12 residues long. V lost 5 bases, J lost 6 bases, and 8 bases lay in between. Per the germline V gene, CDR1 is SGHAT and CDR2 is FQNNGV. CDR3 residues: CASSHAVNTIYF. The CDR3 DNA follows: TGTGCCAGCAGCCACGCCGTAAACACCATATATTTT.

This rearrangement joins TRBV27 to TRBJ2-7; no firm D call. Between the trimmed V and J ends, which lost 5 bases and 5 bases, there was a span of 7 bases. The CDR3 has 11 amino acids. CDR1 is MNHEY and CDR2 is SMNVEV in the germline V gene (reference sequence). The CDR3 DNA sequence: TGTGCCAGCAGTAAGGGAAACGAGCAGTACTTC. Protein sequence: CASSKGNEQYF.

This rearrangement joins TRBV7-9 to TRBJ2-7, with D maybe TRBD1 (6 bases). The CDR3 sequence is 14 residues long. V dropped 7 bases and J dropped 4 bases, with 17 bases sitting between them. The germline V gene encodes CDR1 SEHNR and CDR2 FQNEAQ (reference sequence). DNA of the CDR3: TGTGCCAGCACCTCGATGGACAGTGCTTACGAGCAGTACTTC. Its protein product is CASTSMDSAYEQYF.

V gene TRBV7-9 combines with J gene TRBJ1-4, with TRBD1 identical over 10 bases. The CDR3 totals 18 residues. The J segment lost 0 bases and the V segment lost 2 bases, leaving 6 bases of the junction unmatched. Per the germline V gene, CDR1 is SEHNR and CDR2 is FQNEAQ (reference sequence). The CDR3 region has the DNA TGTGCCAGCAGCTTATATGGGACAGGGGCTGCAACTAATGAAAAACTGTTTTTT. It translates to CASSLYGTGAATNEKLFF.

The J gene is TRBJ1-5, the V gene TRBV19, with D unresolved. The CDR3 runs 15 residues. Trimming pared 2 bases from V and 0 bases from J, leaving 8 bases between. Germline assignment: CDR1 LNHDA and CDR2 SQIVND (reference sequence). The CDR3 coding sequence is TGTGCCAGTAGTATATACGCTGATAGCAATCAGCCCCAGCATTTT. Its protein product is CASSIYADSNQPQHF.

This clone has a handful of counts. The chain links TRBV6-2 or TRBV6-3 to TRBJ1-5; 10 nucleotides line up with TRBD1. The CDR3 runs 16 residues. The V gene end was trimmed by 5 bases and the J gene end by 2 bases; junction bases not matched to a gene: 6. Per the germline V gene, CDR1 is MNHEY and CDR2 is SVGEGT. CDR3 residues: CASSTRQGAGNQPQHF. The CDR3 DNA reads TGTGCCAGCAGTACCCGACAGGGGGCTGGCAATCAGCCCCAGCATTTT.

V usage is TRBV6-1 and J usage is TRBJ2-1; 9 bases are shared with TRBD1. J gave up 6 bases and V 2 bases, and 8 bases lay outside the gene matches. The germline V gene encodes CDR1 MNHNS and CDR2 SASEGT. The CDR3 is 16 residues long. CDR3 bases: TGTGCCAGCAGTGAATGGGGACAGGGTATGGTCAATGAGCAGTTCTTC. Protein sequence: CASSEWGQGMVNEQFF.

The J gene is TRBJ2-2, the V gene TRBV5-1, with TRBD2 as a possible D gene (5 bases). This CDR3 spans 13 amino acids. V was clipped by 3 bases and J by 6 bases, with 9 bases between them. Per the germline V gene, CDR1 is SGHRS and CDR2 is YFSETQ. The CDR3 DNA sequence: TGCGCCAGCAGCTCAAAGGAGGCCGGGGAGCTGTTTTTT. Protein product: CASSSKEAGELFF. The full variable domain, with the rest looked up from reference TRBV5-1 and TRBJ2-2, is KAGVTQTPRYLIKTRGQQVTLSCSPISGHRSVSWYQQTPGQGLQFLFEYFSETQRNKGNFPGRFSGRQFSNSRSEMNVSTLELGDSALYLCASSSKEAGELFFGEGSRLTVL.

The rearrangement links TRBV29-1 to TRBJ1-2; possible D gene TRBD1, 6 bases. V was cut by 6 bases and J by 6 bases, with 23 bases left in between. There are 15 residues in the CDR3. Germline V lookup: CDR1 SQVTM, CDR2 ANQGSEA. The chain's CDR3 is CSVEFTGTAYDGYTF. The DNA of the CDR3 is TGCAGCGTGGAATTTACAGGGACCGCATATGATGGCTACACCTTC.

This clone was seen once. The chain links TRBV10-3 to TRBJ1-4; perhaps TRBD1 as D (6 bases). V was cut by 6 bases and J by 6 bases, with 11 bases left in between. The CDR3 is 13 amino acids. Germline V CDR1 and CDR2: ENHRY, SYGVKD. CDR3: CAIRQGIDEKLFF. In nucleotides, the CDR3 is TGTGCCATCAGGCAGGGGATCGATGAAAAACTGTTTTTT.

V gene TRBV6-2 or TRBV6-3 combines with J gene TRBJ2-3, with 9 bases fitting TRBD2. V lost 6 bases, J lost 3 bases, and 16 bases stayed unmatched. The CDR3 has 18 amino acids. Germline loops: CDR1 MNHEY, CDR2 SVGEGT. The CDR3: CASSPRGSGGPGTDTQYF. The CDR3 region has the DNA TGTGCCAGCAGCCCCCGTGGTAGCGGGGGACCCGGGACAGATACGCAGTATTTT.

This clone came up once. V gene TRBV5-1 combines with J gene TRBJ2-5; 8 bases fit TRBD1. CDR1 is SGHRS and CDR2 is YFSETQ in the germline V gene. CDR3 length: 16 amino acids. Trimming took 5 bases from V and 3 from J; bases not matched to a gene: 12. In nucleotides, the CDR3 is TGCGCCAGCAGTAGACAGGGGTGGGCTACCGAAGAGACCCAGTACTTC. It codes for CASSRQGWATEETQYF.

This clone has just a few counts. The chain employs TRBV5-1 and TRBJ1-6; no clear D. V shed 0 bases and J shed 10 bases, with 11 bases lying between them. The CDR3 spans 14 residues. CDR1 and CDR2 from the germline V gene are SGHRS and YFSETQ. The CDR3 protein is CASSLDNRNSPLHF. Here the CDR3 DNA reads TGCGCCAGCAGCTTGGACAATAGAAACTCACCCCTCCACTTT.